The entry below describes one TCR beta chain. Its target is not known. The record originates from a study of identifying expanded T cells in peripheral blood. The CDR3 is 15 residues long. Per germline, CDR1 MGHDK and CDR2 SYGVNS. V dropped 2 bases and J dropped 3 bases, with 13 bases sitting between them. Overall study findings and caveats: Variance in clone template counts between roughly two-week samples significantly increased with total template count across all healthy donors.

Collection occurred without any documented infections or immune events in donors. Some clones are missing from TCRdb's copy, which holds only in-frame ones; the method was immunoSEQ multiplex PCR. The sample includes 58,000 or so clones, over 80% seen only once; the top ten take about 19%. This clonotype was sampled from a person between 18 and 69 years old in good health. V gene TRBV25-1 combines with J gene TRBJ1-2; a weak D match, TRBD1 (5 bases). Sequencing was carried out using blood. CDR3 amino acids: CASSEPGRPHYGYTF. In DNA, the CDR3 is TGTGCCAGCAGTGAACCGGGACGCCCGCACTATGGCTACACCTTC.